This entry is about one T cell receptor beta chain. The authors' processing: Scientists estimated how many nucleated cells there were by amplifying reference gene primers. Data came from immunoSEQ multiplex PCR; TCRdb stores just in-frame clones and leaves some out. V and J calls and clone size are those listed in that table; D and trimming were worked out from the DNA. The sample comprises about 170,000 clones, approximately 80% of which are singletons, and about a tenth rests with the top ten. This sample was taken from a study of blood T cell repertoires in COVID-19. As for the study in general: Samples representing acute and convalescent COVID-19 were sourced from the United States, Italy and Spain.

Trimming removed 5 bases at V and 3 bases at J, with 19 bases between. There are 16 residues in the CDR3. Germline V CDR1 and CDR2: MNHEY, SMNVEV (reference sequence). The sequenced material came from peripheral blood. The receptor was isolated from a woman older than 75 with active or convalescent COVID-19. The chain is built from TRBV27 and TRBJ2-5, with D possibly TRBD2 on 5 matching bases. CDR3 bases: TGTGCCAGCAGTCCGCCTCGAGGGTGGCCCAAAGAGACCCAGTACTTC. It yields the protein CASSPPRGWPKETQYF.